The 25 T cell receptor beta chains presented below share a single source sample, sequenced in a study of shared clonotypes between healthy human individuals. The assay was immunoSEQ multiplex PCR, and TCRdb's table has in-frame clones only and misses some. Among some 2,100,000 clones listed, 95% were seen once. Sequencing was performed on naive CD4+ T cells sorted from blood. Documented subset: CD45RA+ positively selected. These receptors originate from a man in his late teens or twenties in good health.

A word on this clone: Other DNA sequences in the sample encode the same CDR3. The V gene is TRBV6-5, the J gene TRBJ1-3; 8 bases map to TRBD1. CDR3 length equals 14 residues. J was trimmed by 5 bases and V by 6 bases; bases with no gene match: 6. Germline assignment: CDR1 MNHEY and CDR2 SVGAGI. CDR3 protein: CASSPGTGRNTIYF. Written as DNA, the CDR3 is TGTGCCAGCAGCCCCGGGACAGGCCGAAACACCATATATTTT.

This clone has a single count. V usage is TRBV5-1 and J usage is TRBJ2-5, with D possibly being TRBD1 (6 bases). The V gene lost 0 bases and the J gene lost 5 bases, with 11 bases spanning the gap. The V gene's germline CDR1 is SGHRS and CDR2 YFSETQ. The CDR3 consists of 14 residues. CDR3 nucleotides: TGCGCCAGCAGCTTGGGGACAGTGACGGAGACCCAGTACTTC. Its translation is CASSLGTVTETQYF. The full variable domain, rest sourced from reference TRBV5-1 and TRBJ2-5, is KAGVTQTPRYLIKTRGQQVTLSCSPISGHRSVSWYQQTPGQGLQFLFEYFSETQRNKGNFPGRFSGRQFSNSRSEMNVSTLELGDSALYLCASSLGTVTETQYFGPGTRLLVL.

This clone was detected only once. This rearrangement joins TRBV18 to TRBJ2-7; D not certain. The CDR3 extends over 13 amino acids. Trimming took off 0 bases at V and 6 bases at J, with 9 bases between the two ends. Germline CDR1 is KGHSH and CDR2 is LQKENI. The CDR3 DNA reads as TGTGCCAGCTCACCACCTAGCAAAGGCGAGCAGTACTTC. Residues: CASSPPSKGEQYF.

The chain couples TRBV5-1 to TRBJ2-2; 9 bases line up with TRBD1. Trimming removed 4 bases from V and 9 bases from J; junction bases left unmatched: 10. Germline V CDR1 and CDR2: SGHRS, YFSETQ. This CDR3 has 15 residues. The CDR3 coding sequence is TGCGCCAGCAGCGGGGCCGGGACAGGGACGAGGGAGCTGTTTTTT. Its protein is CASSGAGTGTRELFF.

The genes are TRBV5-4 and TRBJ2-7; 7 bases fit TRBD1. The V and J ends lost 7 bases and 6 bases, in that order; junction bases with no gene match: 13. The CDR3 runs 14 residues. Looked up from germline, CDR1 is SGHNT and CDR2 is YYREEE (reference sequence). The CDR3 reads CASQAQGNGGEQYF. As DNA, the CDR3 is TGTGCCAGCCAAGCACAGGGGAATGGGGGCGAGCAGTACTTC.

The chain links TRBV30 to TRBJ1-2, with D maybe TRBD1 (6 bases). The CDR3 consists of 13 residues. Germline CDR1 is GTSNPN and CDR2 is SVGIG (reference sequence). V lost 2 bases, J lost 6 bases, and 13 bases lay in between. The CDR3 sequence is CAWSKDRRDGYTF. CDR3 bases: TGTGCCTGGAGTAAGGACAGAAGAGATGGCTACACCTTC.

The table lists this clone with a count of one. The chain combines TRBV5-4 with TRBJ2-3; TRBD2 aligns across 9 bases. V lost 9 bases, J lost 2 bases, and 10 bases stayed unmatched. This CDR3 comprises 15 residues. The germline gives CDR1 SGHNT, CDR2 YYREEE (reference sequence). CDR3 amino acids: CATYSGGRSTDTQYF. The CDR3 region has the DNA TGTGCCACCTATAGCGGGGGCCGATCCACAGATACGCAGTATTTT.

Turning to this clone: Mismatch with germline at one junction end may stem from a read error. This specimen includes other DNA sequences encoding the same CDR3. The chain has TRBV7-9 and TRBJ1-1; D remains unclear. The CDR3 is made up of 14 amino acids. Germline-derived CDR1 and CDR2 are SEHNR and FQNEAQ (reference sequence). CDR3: CASSLLGLNTEAFF. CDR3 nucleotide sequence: TGTGCCAGCAGCTTACTGGGCTTGAACACTGAGGCTTTCTTT.

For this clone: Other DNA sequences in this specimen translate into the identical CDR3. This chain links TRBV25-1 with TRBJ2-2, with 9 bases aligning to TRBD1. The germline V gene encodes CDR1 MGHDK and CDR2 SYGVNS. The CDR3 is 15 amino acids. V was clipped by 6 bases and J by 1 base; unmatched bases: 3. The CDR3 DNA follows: TGTGCCAGCAGCCGGACAGGGGTGAACACCGGGGAGCTGTTTTTT. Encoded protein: CASSRTGVNTGELFF.

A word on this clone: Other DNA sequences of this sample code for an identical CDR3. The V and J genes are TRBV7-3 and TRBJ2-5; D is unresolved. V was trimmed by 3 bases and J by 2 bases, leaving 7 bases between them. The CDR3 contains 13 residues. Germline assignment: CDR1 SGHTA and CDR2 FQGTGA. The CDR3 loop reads CASSFGAQETQYF. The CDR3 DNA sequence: TGTGCCAGCAGCTTCGGAGCGCAAGAGACCCAGTACTTC.

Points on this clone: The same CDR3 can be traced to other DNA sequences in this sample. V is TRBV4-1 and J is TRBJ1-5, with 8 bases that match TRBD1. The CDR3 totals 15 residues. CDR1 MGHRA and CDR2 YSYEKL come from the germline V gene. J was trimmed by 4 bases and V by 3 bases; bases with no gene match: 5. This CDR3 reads CASSQAGTGNQPQHF. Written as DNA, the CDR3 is TGCGCCAGCAGCCAGGCCGGGACAGGTAATCAGCCCCAGCATTTT.

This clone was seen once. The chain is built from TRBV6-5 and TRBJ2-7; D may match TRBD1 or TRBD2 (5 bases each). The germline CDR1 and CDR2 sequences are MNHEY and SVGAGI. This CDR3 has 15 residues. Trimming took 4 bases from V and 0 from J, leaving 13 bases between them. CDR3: CASSSGTKSSYEQYF. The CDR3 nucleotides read TGTGCCAGCAGTTCCGGGACGAAGAGCTCCTACGAGCAGTACTTC.

The chain's CDR3 is CAIPTGGLAGVGENIQYF. In nucleotides, the CDR3 is TGTGCCATCCCTACGGGTGGCCTAGCGGGAGTGGGGGAAAACATTCAGTACTTC. The chain combines TRBV10-3 with TRBJ2-4, with 10 bases aligning to TRBD2. Per the germline V gene, CDR1 is ENHRY and CDR2 is SYGVKD. This CDR3 comprises 18 residues. J was trimmed by 5 bases and V by 8 bases; bases with no gene match: 18.

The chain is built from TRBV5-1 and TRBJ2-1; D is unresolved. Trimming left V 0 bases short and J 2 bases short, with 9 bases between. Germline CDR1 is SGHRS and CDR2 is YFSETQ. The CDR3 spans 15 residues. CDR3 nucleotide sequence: TGCGCCAGCAGCTTGGGGGGTTCGACCTACAATGAGCAGTTCTTC. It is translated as CASSLGGSTYNEQFF.

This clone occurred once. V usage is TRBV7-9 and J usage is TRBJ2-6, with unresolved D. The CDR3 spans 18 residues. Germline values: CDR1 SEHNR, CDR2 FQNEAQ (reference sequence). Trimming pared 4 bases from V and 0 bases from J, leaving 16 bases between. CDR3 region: CASSSRQYIGSGANVLTF. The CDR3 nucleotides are TGTGCCAGCAGCTCAAGGCAGTATATTGGCTCTGGGGCCAACGTCCTGACTTTC.

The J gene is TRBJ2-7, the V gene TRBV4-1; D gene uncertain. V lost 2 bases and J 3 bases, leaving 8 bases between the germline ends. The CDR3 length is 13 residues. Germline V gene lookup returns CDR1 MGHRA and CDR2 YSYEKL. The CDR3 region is CASSQQSLYEQYF. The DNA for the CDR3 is TGCGCCAGCAGCCAACAGAGTCTCTACGAGCAGTACTTC.

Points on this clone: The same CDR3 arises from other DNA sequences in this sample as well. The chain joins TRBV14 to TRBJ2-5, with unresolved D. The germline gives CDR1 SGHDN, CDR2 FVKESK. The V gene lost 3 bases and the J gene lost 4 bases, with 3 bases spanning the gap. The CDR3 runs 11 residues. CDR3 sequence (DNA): TGTGCCAGCAGCCAGGCAGAGACCCAGTACTTC. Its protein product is CASSQAETQYF.

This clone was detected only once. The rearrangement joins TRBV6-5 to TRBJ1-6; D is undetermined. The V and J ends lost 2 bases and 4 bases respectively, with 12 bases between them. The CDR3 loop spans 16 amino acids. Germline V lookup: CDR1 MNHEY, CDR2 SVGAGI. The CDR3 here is CASSYITRGYNSPLHF. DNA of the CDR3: TGTGCCAGCAGTTACATCACCCGAGGGTATAATTCACCCCTCCACTTT.

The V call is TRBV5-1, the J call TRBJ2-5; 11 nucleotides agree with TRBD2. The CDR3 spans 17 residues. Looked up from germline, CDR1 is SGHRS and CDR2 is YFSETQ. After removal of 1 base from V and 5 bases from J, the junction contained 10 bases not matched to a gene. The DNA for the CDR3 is TGCGCCAGCAGCTTGTTTACTAGCGGGGGCCGGGAGGAGACCCAGTACTTC. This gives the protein CASSLFTSGGREETQYF.

DNA for the CDR3: TGTGCCTGGAGTCCACGGGCAGGCCTGGCCTACGAGCAGTACTTC. Protein: CAWSPRAGLAYEQYF. V is TRBV30 and J is TRBJ2-7; unclear D gene. The ends were cut back, 2 bases at V and 2 bases at J, with 16 bases in the middle. The CDR3 consists of 15 residues. Germline CDR1 is GTSNPN and CDR2 is SVGIG (reference sequence).

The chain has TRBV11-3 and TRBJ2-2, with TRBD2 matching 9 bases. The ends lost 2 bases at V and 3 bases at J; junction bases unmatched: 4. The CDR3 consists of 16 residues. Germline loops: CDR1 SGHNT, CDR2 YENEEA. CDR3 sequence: CASSLLSGRHTGELFF. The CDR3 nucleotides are TGTGCCAGCAGCTTACTTAGCGGGAGACACACCGGGGAGCTGTTTTTT.

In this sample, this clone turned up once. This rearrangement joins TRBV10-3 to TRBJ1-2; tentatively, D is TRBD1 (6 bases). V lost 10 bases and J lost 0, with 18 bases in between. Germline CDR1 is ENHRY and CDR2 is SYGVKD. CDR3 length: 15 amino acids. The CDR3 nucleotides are TGTGCCAGCATTCTCGGCGGGGGCCCTAACTATGGCTACACCTTC. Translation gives CASILGGGPNYGYTF.

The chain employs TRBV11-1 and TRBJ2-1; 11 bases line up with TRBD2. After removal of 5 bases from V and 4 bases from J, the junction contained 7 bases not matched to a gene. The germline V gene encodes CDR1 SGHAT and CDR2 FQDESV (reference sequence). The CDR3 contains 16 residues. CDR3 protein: CASSAATSGKYNEQFF. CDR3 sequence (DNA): TGTGCCAGCAGCGCGGCGACTAGCGGGAAGTACAATGAGCAGTTCTTC.

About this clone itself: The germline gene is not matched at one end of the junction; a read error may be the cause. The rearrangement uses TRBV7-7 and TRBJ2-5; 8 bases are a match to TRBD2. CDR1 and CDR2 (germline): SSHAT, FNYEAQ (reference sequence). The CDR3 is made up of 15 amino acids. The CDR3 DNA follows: TGTGCTAGCAGCTTACAGAGCGGGAGCTGGGAGACCCAGTACTTC. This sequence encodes CASSLQSGSWETQYF.

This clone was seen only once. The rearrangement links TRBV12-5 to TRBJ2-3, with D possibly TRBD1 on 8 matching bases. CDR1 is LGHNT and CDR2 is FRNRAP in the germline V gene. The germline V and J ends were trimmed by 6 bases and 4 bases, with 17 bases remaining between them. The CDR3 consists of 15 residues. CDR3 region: CASGPTGGVADTQYF. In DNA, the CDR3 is TGTGCTAGTGGCCCAACAGGGGGGGTAGCAGATACGCAGTATTTT.